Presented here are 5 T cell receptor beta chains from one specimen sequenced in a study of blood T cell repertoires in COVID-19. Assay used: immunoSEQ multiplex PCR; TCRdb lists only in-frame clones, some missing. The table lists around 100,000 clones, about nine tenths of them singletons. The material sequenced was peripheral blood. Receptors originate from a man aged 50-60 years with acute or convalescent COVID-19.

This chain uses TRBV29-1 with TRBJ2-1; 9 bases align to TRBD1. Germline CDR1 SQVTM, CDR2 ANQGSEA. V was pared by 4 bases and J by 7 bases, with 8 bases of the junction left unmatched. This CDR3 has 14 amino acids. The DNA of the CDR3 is TGCAGCGTTGCAGGAGGGACAGGGTGGAATGAGCAGTTCTTC. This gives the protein CSVAGGTGWNEQFF.

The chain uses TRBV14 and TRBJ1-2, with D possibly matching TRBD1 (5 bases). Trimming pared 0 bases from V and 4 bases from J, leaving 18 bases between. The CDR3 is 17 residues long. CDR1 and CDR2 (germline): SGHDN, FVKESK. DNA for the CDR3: TGTGCCAGCAGCCAAGATCTCGGTCGGCAGGGCGGCTATGGCTACACCTTC. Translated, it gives CASSQDLGRQGGYGYTF.

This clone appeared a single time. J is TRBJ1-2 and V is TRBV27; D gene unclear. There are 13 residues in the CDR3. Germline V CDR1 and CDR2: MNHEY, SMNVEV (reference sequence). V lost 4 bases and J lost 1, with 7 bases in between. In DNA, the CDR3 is TGTGCCAGCAGTTCGAGAGGTAACTATGGCTACACCTTC. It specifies CASSSRGNYGYTF.

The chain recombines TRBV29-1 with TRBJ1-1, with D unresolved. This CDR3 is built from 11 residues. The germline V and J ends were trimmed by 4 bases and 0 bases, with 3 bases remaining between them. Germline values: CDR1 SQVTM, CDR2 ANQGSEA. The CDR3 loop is CSVVLNTEAFF. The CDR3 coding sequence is TGCAGCGTTGTATTGAACACTGAAGCTTTCTTT.

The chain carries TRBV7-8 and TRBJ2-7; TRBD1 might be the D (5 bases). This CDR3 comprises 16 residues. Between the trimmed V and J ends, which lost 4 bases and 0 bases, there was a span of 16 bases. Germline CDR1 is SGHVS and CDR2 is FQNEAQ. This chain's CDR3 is CASSSDTGLGSYEQYF. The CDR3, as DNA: TGTGCCAGCAGCTCGGACACAGGCCTTGGCTCCTACGAGCAGTACTTC. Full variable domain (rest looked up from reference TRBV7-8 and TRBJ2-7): GAGVSQSPRYKVAKRGQDVALRCDPISGHVSLFWYQQALGQGPEFLTYFQNEAQLDKSGLPSDRFFAERPEGSVSTLKIQRTQQEDSAVYLCASSSDTGLGSYEQYFGPGTRLTVT.